The 21 T cell receptor beta chains reported below all come from one sample, sequenced in a study of CD8+ T cells in alopecia areata. Extraction and reverse transcription of RNA yielded cDNA as the sequencing template. TCRdb's copy holds only in-frame clones and misses some; the assay was immunoSEQ multiplex PCR. Among roughly 200,000 clones listed, roughly 60% were seen once. The source material was CD4+ T cells sorted from blood, sampled at week 0. Receptor source: a human donor with alopecia areata.

Concerning this clone itself: Additional DNA sequences in this sample encode the identical CDR3. This rearrangement joins TRBV9 to TRBJ1-5; no definite D call. The CDR3 sequence is 13 residues long. Looked up from germline, CDR1 is SGDLS and CDR2 is YYNGEE. V was trimmed by 7 bases and J by 1 base, leaving 9 bases between them. CDR3 nucleotides: TGTGCCAGCGGAGGGCTAAGCAATCAGCCCCAGCATTTT. This translates into CASGGLSNQPQHF.

The rearrangement uses TRBV30 and TRBJ2-2; TRBD2 agrees at 7 bases. Germline lookup yields CDR1 GTSNPN and CDR2 SVGIG (reference sequence). J lost 2 bases, V lost 2 bases, and 2 bases had no gene match. There are 14 residues in the CDR3. CDR3: CAWSSGVNTGELFF. The CDR3 coding sequence is TGTGCCTGGAGTAGCGGGGTCAACACCGGGGAGCTGTTTTTT.

The gene calls are TRBV30 and TRBJ2-5; 11 bases agree with TRBD2. Trimming removed 0 bases from V and 1 base from J; junction bases left unmatched: 1. The CDR3 is 15 residues long. Looked up from germline, CDR1 is GTSNPN and CDR2 is SVGIG (reference sequence). This CDR3 is CAWSVGTSGQETQYF. The CDR3 DNA sequence: TGTGCCTGGAGTGTGGGGACTAGCGGCCAAGAGACCCAGTACTTC.

The chain links TRBV4-3 to TRBJ1-6; TRBD1 aligns across 7 bases. The CDR3 sequence is 14 residues long. Trimming took 3 bases from V and 11 from J; bases not matched to a gene: 7. Germline-derived CDR1 and CDR2 are LGHNA and YSLEER. The CDR3 spells CASSQSLQGPPLHF. The CDR3 DNA reads as TGCGCCAGCAGCCAGTCCTTACAGGGGCCACCCCTCCACTTT.

The chain carries TRBV30 and TRBJ1-6, with 7 bases aligning to TRBD1. Per germline, CDR1 GTSNPN and CDR2 SVGIG (reference sequence). V was clipped by 4 bases and J by 7 bases; unmatched bases: 7. The CDR3 loop spans 14 amino acids. The DNA for the CDR3 is TGTGCCTGGAACCAGGGGGTACGAAATTCACCCCTCCACTTT. This sequence encodes CAWNQGVRNSPLHF.

This clone qualifies as medium-sized. V is TRBV4-1 and J is TRBJ1-2; possible D gene TRBD1, 6 bases. The CDR3 loop spans 17 amino acids. The germline V and J ends were trimmed by 3 bases and 4 bases, with 21 bases remaining between them. Germline loops: CDR1 MGHRA, CDR2 YSYEKL. In nucleotides, the CDR3 is TGCGCCAGCAGCCACCCTAACCGGGACACTCGACTCTATGGCTACACCTTC. Protein product: CASSHPNRDTRLYGYTF.

This clone was found a few times. J is TRBJ1-5 and V is TRBV28; weak D call: TRBD1 (5 bases). Trimming removed 6 bases at V and 2 bases at J, with 14 bases between. CDR1 is MDHEN, CDR2 SYDVKM, per germline. The CDR3 runs to 15 residues. The CDR3 DNA sequence: TGTGCCAGCAGCAATCAGGGTGGCCGCAATCAGCCCCAGCATTTT. Translated, it gives CASSNQGGRNQPQHF.

The rearrangement uses TRBV27 and TRBJ2-7; D perhaps matches TRBD1 (6 bases). Germline CDR1 reads MNHEY; CDR2 reads SMNVEV (reference sequence). The CDR3 is 15 amino acids. V shed 5 bases and J shed 2 bases, with 16 bases lying between them. Here the CDR3 reads CASSLAHRVTYEQYF. In nucleotides, the CDR3 is TGTGCCAGCAGTCTCGCCCACAGGGTGACCTACGAGCAGTACTTC.

The chain couples TRBV7-2 to TRBJ2-3; maybe TRBD2 (6 bases). The CDR3 is 14 amino acids. V was shortened by 6 bases and J by 2 bases, with 12 bases between the two germline ends. Germline values: CDR1 SGHTA, CDR2 FQGNSA. CDR3 nucleotides: TGTGCCAGCAGACCAGCGGGTACCACAGATACGCAGTATTTT. Protein product: CASRPAGTTDTQYF.

The rearrangement links TRBV30 to TRBJ2-2; the D gene is possibly TRBD1 (6 bases). V was clipped by 2 bases and J by 7 bases, with 14 bases between them. The length of the CDR3 is 14 residues. Germline CDR1 and CDR2: GTSNPN and SVGIG (reference sequence). The CDR3 loop is CAWSLGDRRGELFF. The CDR3 DNA reads as TGTGCCTGGAGTTTGGGCGACAGGCGCGGGGAGCTGTTTTTT.

This clone was observed a handful of times. The V call is TRBV12-5, the J call TRBJ2-1; TRBD1 matches 9 bases. The V gene end was trimmed by 2 bases and the J gene end by 6 bases; junction bases not matched to a gene: 14. CDR3 size: 18 residues. Germline CDR1 is LGHNT and CDR2 is FRNRAP. The chain's CDR3 is CASGLSQLGTGFVNEQFF. CDR3 sequence (DNA): TGTGCTAGTGGTTTGAGCCAGCTAGGGACAGGGTTCGTCAATGAGCAGTTCTTC. The whole variable domain, remainder taken from reference TRBV12-5 and TRBJ2-1, is DARVTQTPRHKVTEMGQEVTMRCQPILGHNTVFWYRQTMMQGLELLAYFRNRAPLDDSGMPKDRFSAEMPDATLATLKIQPSEPRDSAVYFCASGLSQLGTGFVNEQFFGPGTRLTVL.

This clone was found a few times. This chain connects TRBV6-6 to TRBJ2-5; 13 bases fit TRBD2. The CDR3 sequence is 14 residues long. With 5 bases clipped from V and 6 bases from J, the junction kept 3 bases outside the gene matches. From germline, CDR1 is MNHNY and CDR2 SVGAGI (reference sequence). CDR3 nucleotide sequence: TGTGCCAGCAGTAGGGGACTAGCGGGACAGACCCAGTACTTC. Protein: CASSRGLAGQTQYF.

This clone occurred once. The chain recombines TRBV29-1 with TRBJ2-7; the D gene could be TRBD1 or TRBD2 (7 bases each). Germline CDR1 reads SQVTM; CDR2 reads ANQGSEA. The CDR3 contains 14 residues. Trimming took off 3 bases at V and 2 bases at J, with 14 bases between the two ends. The CDR3 bases are TGCAGCGTTGACGGGGGGACAGCCGCCTACGAGCAGTACTTC. This translates into CSVDGGTAAYEQYF.

This clone was found a few times. The chain carries TRBV19 and TRBJ1-5, with 7 bases aligning to TRBD1. Germline CDR1 is LNHDA and CDR2 is SQIVND (reference sequence). This CDR3 contains 19 residues. The ends lost 5 bases at V and 0 bases at J; junction bases unmatched: 16. The CDR3 spells CASSRLPTGTDNSNQPQHF. CDR3 coding DNA: TGTGCCAGTAGTCGCCTTCCCACAGGGACAGACAATAGCAATCAGCCCCAGCATTTT. Filled out from reference TRBV19 and TRBJ1-5, the complete variable domain reads DGGITQSPKYLFRKEGQNVTLSCEQNLNHDAMYWYRQDPGQGLRLIYYSQIVNDFQKGDIAEGYSVSREKKESFPLTVTSAQKNPTAFYLCASSRLPTGTDNSNQPQHFGDGTRLSIL.

The chain has TRBV5-1 and TRBJ2-4, with TRBD1 matching 8 bases. The CDR3 covers 15 residues. V was clipped by 4 bases and J by 9 bases; unmatched bases: 12. Germline CDR1 is SGHRS and CDR2 is YFSETQ. In DNA, the CDR3 is TGCGCCAGCAGCGTAACAGGGGGACGTCAGAGCATTCAGTACTTC. Its protein product is CASSVTGGRQSIQYF.

CDR3 in amino acids: CASQGAVGNQPQHF. CDR3 nucleotides: TGTGCCTCCCAGGGGGCCGTAGGCAATCAGCCCCAGCATTTT. The V gene is TRBV2, the J gene TRBJ1-5, with 8 bases matching TRBD1. With V trimmed by 11 bases and J by 2 bases, 8 bases remained unmatched. The CDR3 is 14 residues long. Germline V gene lookup returns CDR1 SNHLY and CDR2 FYNNEI.

The rearrangement joins TRBV7-9 to TRBJ2-3, with D perhaps assigned TRBD1 or TRBD2 (5 bases each). Germline loops: CDR1 SEHNR, CDR2 FQNEAQ (reference sequence). V was cut by 4 bases and J by 7 bases, with 18 bases left in between. The CDR3 is 15 amino acids. CDR3 loop: CASSSYLGAANTQYF. In DNA form, the CDR3 reads TGTGCCAGCAGCTCATATCTCGGGGCAGCTAATACGCAGTATTTT.

The V call is TRBV30, the J call TRBJ2-7, with D perhaps given as TRBD1 or TRBD2 (5 bases each). Germline V gene data show CDR1 as GTSNPN and CDR2 as SVGIG (reference sequence). V gave up 4 bases and J gave up 0 bases, with 13 bases separating them. CDR3 length: 14 residues. The CDR3 is CAWNRDQSSYEQYF. For the CDR3, the DNA is TGTGCCTGGAACCGGGACCAGAGCTCCTACGAGCAGTACTTC.

The V gene is TRBV15, the J gene TRBJ2-5; D gene uncertain. CDR3 length: 14 amino acids. Germline V gives CDR1 LNHNV, CDR2 YYDKDF (reference sequence). V lost 0 bases, J lost 5 bases, and 10 bases lay in between. This CDR3 is CATSRDLAPETQYF. The CDR3 nucleotides read TGTGCCACCAGCAGAGATCTGGCCCCGGAGACCCAGTACTTC.

The chain has TRBV7-8 and TRBJ2-1, with D perhaps TRBD1 (7 bases). Germline values: CDR1 SGHVS, CDR2 FQNEAQ. V dropped 6 bases and J dropped 5 bases, with 23 bases sitting between them. The CDR3 extends over 17 amino acids. CDR3 DNA: TGTGCCAGCAGGCGACGGACAGGCGGGGAAGCAGACAATGAGCAGTTCTTC. Amino acids: CASRRRTGGEADNEQFF.

This clone came up once. Here the CDR3 reads CATSRGLAGKYNEQFF. CDR3 DNA sequence: TGTGCCACCAGCAGAGGGCTAGCGGGGAAGTACAATGAGCAGTTCTTC. The chain has TRBV15 and TRBJ2-1, with TRBD2 matching over 9 bases. Germline loops: CDR1 LNHNV, CDR2 YYDKDF (reference sequence). Trimming took 1 base from V and 4 from J; bases not matched to a gene: 5. The CDR3 is 16 residues long.